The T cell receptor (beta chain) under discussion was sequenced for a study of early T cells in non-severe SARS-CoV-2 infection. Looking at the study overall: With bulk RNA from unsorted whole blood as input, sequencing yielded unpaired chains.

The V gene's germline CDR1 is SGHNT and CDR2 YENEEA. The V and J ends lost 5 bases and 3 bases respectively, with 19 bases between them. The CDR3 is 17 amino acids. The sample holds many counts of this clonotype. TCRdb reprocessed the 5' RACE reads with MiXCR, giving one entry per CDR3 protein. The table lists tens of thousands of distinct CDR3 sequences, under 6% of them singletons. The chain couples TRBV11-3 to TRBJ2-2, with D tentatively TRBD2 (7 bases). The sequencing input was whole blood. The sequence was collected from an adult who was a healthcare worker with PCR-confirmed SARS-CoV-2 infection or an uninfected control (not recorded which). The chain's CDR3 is CASSQGGAGAYTGELFF. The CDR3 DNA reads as TGTGCCAGCAGCCAAGGGGGGGCTGGGGCTTACACCGGGGAGCTGTTTTTT.